This T cell receptor beta chain was identified in a study of T cell responses to AZD1222 COVID-19 vaccine. Per germline, CDR1 SGHTA and CDR2 FQGNSA. Trimming pared 5 bases from V and 4 bases from J, leaving 12 bases between. The CDR3 has 13 residues. This clone was counted a single time. Its antigen is currently unknown. Findings and limits, study-wide: It was only a handful of AZD1222 recipients who were seropositive at baseline. Epitopes outside B.1.351 and B.1.1.7 mutated regions reportedly drew nearly half of spike TCRs.

Generated by immunoSEQ multiplex PCR, the TCRdb table keeps only in-frame clones and is missing some. Among a few hundred thousand clones, 85% to 95% were seen once, and the ten largest hold 0.5% to 0.7%. The sample in question was peripheral blood, obtained on day 0 of AZD1222 vaccination. The sequence derives from an adult in good health. The V call is TRBV7-2, the J call TRBJ2-7, with a possible D match to TRBD2 (5 bases). In nucleotides, the CDR3 is TGTGCCAGCAGCGCCCGGGGTGGGTACGAGCAGTACTTC. The encoded protein is CASSARGGYEQYF.